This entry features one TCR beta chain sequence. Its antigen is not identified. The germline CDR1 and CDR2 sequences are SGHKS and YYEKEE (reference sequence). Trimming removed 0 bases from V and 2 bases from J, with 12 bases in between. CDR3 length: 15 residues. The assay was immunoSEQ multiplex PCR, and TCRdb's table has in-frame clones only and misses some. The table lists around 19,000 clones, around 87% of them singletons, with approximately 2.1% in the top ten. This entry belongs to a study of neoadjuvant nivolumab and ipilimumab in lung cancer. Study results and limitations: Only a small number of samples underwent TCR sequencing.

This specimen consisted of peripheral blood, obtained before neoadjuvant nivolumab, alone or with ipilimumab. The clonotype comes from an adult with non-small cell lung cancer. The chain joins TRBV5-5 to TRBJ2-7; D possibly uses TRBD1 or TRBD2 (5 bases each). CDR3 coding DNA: TGTGCCAGCAGCTTGGGGTGGCAGGGAGCCTACGAGCAGTACTTC. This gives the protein CASSLGWQGAYEQYF.